The text below deals with one T cell receptor beta chain. Its specificity is unknown. CDR1 and CDR2 (germline): SGHVS, FNYEAQ. V lost 1 base and J 3 bases, leaving 13 bases between the germline ends. This CDR3 contains 15 residues. At a deep level, the assay was run. The protocol was immunoSEQ multiplex PCR, while the TCRdb copy is restricted to in-frame clones and leaves out a portion. Of under 850,000 clones in the sample, 85% to 95% were seen once. The data were taken from a study of shared clonotypes between healthy human individuals. The wider study: Used for every donor were three CD4 naive, three CD4 memory, two CD8 naive and one CD8 memory plate.

CD45RO-negative, CCR7-positively selected cells formed the naive CD8 fraction, excluding terminally differentiated effector memory CD45RA+ cells. General study points: The study sampled only blood, and tissue repertoires likely differ. Against clonotypes common to all four donors, non-shared ones had lower generation probabilities.

This clonotype was obtained from a man aged 25 to 45 in good health. The chain carries TRBV7-6 and TRBJ2-7; D call uncertain. Sample: naive CD8+ T cells sorted from blood. CDR3 sequence (DNA): TGTGCCAGCAGCTTAGGGACGGAGTCTCGCTACGAGCAGTACTTC. It codes for CASSLGTESRYEQYF.